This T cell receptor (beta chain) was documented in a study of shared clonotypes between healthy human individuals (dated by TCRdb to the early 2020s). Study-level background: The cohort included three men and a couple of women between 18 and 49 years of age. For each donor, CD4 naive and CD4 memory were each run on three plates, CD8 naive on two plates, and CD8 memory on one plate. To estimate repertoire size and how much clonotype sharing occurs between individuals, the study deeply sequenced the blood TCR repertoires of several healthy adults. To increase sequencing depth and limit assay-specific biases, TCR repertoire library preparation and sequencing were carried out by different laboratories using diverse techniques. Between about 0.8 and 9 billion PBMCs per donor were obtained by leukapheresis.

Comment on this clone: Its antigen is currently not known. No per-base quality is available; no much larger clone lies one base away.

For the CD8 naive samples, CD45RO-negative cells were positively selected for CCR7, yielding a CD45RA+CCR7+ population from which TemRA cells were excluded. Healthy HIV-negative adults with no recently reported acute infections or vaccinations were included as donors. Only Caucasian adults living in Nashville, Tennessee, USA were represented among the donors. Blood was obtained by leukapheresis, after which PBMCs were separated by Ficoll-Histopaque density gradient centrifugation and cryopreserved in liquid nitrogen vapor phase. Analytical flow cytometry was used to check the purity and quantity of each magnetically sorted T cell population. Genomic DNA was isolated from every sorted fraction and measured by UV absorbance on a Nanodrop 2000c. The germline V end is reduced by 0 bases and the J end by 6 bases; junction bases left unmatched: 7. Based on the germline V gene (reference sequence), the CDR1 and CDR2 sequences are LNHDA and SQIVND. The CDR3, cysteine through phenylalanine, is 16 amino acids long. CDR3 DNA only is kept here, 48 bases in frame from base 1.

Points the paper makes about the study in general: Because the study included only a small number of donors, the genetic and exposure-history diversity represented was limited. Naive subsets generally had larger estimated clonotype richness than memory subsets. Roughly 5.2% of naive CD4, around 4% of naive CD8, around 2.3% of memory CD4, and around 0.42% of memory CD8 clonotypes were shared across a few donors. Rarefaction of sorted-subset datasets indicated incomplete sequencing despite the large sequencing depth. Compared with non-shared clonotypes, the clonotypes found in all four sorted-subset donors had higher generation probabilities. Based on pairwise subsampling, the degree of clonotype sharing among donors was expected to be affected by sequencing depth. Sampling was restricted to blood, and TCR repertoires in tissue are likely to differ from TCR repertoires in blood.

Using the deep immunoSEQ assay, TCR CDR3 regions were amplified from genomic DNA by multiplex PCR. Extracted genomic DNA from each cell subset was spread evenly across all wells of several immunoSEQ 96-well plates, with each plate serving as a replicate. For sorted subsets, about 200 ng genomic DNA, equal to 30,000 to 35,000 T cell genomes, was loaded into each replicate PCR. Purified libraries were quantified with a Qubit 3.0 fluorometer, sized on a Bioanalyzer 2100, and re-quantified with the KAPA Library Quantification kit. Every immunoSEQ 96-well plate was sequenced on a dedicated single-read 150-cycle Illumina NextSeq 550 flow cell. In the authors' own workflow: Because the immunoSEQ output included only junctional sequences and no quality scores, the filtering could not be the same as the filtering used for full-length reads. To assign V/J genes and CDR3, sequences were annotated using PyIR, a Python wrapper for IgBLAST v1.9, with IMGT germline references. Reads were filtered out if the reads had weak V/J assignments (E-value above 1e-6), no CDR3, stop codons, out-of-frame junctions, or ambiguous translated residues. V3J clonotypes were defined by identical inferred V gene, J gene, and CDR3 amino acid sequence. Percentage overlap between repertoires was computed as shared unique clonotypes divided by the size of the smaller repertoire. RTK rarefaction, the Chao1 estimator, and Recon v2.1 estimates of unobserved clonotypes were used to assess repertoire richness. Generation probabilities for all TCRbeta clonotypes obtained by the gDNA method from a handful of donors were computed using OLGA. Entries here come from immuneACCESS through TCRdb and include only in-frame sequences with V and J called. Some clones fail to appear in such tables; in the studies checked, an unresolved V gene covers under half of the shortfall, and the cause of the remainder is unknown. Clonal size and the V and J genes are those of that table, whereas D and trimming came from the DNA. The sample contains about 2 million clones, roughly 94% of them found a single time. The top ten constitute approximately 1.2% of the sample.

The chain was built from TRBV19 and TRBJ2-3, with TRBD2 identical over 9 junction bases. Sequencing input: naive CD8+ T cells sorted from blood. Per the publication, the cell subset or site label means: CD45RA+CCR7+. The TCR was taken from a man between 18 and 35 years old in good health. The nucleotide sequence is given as TGTGCCAGTAGTATAGACCATAGCGGGAGAACTGATACGCAGTATTTT. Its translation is CASSIDHSGRTDTQYF.